This T cell receptor (beta chain) was recovered during a study of blood T cell repertoires in COVID-19. Germline CDR1 reads MNHNS; CDR2 reads SASEGT. CDR3 size: 17 residues. This clone was detected once. Compared with germline, one end of the junction differs, possibly owing to a read error. Profiling relied on immunoSEQ multiplex PCR, and the TCRdb table lists in-frame clones only, not all of them. The table lists 200,000 to 250,000 clones, 83% of them singletons. The chain is built from TRBV6-1 and TRBJ1-2; TRBD1 agrees at 8 bases. This clonotype originated in a woman aged 25 to 39 with COVID-19, enrolled during active disease. The sequenced sample consisted of peripheral blood. CDR3 nucleotide sequence: TGTGCCAGCAGTAAAGCTACAGGGGGGGTTTTTATAGGTGGCTACACCTTC. Amino acid sequence: CASSKATGGVFIGGYTF.